These 17 T cell receptor beta chains originate from one sample sequenced in a study of cytomegalovirus exposure and HLA in healthy donors. Only in-frame clones appear in the TCRdb table, and some are missing; sequencing was by immunoSEQ multiplex PCR. The sample contains 100,000 to 120,000 clones, approximately 94% of which appear only once. Input material: PBMCs. These receptors were obtained from a woman under 30 in good health and CMV-seronegative.

The chain links TRBV6-1 to TRBJ2-1; no definite D call. The CDR3 consists of 12 residues. V shed 6 bases and J shed 6 bases, with 9 bases lying between them. Germline CDR1 and CDR2: MNHNS and SASEGT. The CDR3 nucleotides read TGTGCCAGCAGATATGTCGTCAATGAGCAGTTCTTC. As protein: CASRYVVNEQFF.

V is TRBV7-2 and J is TRBJ2-2; 11 bases match TRBD2. The V gene end was trimmed by 1 base and the J gene end by 0 bases; junction bases not matched to a gene: 4. This CDR3 region has 18 residues. Germline V gene lookup returns CDR1 SGHTA and CDR2 FQGNSA. CDR3 nucleotides: TGTGCCAGCAGCTTAGGTCTAGCGGGGGGTACGAACACCGGGGAGCTGTTTTTT. This codes for CASSLGLAGGTNTGELFF.

V gene TRBV2 combines with J gene TRBJ2-3; TRBD2 aligns across 12 bases. CDR1 SNHLY and CDR2 FYNNEI come from the germline V gene. Trimming removed 3 bases from V and 6 bases from J; junction bases left unmatched: 10. The CDR3 runs 17 residues. CDR3 bases: TGTGCCAGCAGTGACCCCGGGCTAGCGGGGGGGCCTGATACGCAGTATTTT. Amino acids: CASSDPGLAGGPDTQYF.

The V call is TRBV19, the J call TRBJ2-4; 10 bases agree with TRBD1. Germline assignment: CDR1 LNHDA and CDR2 SQIVND (reference sequence). V was pared by 6 bases and J by 7 bases, with 3 bases of the junction left unmatched. The CDR3 loop spans 13 amino acids. CDR3 DNA: TGTGCCAGTAGAGACAGGGGGCCGAACATTCAGTACTTC. Amino acids: CASRDRGPNIQYF.

In this sample, this clone turned up a few times. The genes are TRBV7-8 and TRBJ2-3, with D maybe TRBD2 (5 bases). Trimming cost V 0 bases and J 6 bases, with 16 bases left between them. From germline, CDR1 is SGHVS and CDR2 FQNEAQ. The CDR3 runs 16 residues. The CDR3 is CASSLALIAPPDTQYF. DNA for the CDR3: TGTGCCAGCAGCTTAGCTTTGATAGCGCCGCCGGATACGCAGTATTTT.

The chain links TRBV14 to TRBJ2-5; D perhaps matches TRBD2 (5 bases). Germline-derived CDR1 and CDR2 are SGHDN and FVKESK. The CDR3 length is 14 residues. The V end was cut by 2 bases, the J end by 2 bases, with 9 bases between. DNA for the CDR3: TGTGCCAGCAGCCAACGACCGGGGCAAGAGACCCAGTACTTC. This translates into CASSQRPGQETQYF.

This chain joins TRBV5-8 and TRBJ1-5; no definite D call. The CDR3 sequence is 17 residues long. The V end was cut by 1 base, the J end by 0 bases, with 14 bases between. CDR1 and CDR2 (germline): SGHTS, YDEGEE. CDR3 sequence reads: CASSLPPGGNSNQPQHF. CDR3 DNA sequence: TGTGCCAGCAGCTTGCCTCCGGGTGGTAATAGCAATCAGCCCCAGCATTTT. The full variable domain, in which reference TRBV5-8 and TRBJ1-5 provide the parts outside the CDR3, is EAGVTQSPTHLIKTRGQQATLRCSPISGHTSVYWYQQALGLGLQFLLWYDEGEERNRGNFPPRFSGRQFPNYSSELNVNALELEDSALYLCASSLPPGGNSNQPQHFGDGTRLSIL.

The rearrangement joins TRBV5-6 to TRBJ1-5; 7 nucleotides agree with TRBD1. With 4 bases clipped from V and 0 bases from J, the junction kept 10 bases outside the gene matches. The germline CDR1 and CDR2 sequences are SGHDT and YYEEEE. CDR3 length equals 17 residues. CDR3 coding DNA: TGTGCCAGCAGCCTTGACAGGGACCTCTATAGCAATCAGCCCCAGCATTTT. This gives the protein CASSLDRDLYSNQPQHF.

The DNA for the CDR3 is TGTGCCAGCAGCTTTCAACTAGCGGGGGGGCCAGGTGAGCAGTTCTTC. It translates to CASSFQLAGGPGEQFF. This rearrangement joins TRBV7-2 to TRBJ2-1; 13 bases agree with TRBD2. The CDR3 extends over 16 amino acids. V lost 3 bases and J lost 9; bases outside the gene matches: 8. The V gene's germline CDR1 is SGHTA and CDR2 FQGNSA.

This rearrangement joins TRBV4-3 to TRBJ2-2, with TRBD2 matching 11 bases. CDR1 is LGHNA and CDR2 is YSLEER in the germline V gene. The ends lost 0 bases at V and 5 bases at J; junction bases unmatched: 8. The CDR3 is 18 residues long. This chain's CDR3 is CASSQDQSSGGATGELFF. The CDR3 DNA sequence: TGCGCCAGCAGCCAAGATCAGAGTAGCGGGGGGGCTACCGGGGAGCTGTTTTTT.

The V call is TRBV7-2, the J call TRBJ2-3; TRBD2 aligns across 10 bases. There are 16 residues in the CDR3. Trimming took 4 bases from V and 1 from J; bases not matched to a gene: 5. CDR1 SGHTA and CDR2 FQGNSA come from the germline V gene. CDR3 in DNA: TGTGCCAGCAGCTCCCTAGCGGGGGTTGGCACAGATACGCAGTATTTT. It translates to CASSSLAGVGTDTQYF.

The CDR3 sequence: CASSLSPPPVVSEQYF. The CDR3 DNA follows: TGTGCCAGCAGTTTGTCACCCCCCCCGGTAGTAAGTGAGCAGTACTTC. The genes are TRBV27 and TRBJ2-7; D is ambiguous. Deletions cut 3 bases from V and 7 bases from J, with 22 bases between. CDR3 length equals 16 residues. Germline CDR1 reads MNHEY; CDR2 reads SMNVEV (reference sequence).

The chain recombines TRBV4-2 with TRBJ2-3, with a tentative D call TRBD2 (6 bases). V shed 0 bases and J shed 3 bases, with 16 bases lying between them. From germline, CDR1 is LGHNA and CDR2 YNFKEQ. This CDR3 comprises 17 residues. The CDR3 spells CASSQEGVRRGTDTQYF. CDR3 coding DNA: TGTGCCAGCAGCCAAGAGGGGGTGAGGCGGGGAACAGATACGCAGTATTTT.

This rearrangement joins TRBV19 to TRBJ1-5, with TRBD1 matching over 7 bases. CDR3 size: 17 residues. Germline values: CDR1 LNHDA, CDR2 SQIVND (reference sequence). Unmatched junction bases numbered 12, after V lost 3 bases and J lost 4 bases. Here the CDR3 reads CASSMVGGGAFNQPQHF. The CDR3 region has the DNA TGTGCCAGTAGTATGGTCGGAGGGGGCGCGTTTAATCAGCCCCAGCATTTT. Variable domain in full (rest from reference TRBV19 and TRBJ1-5): DGGITQSPKYLFRKEGQNVTLSCEQNLNHDAMYWYRQDPGQGLRLIYYSQIVNDFQKGDIAEGYSVSREKKESFPLTVTSAQKNPTAFYLCASSMVGGGAFNQPQHFGDGTRLSIL.

V usage is TRBV2 and J usage is TRBJ2-7; a weak D match, TRBD1 (6 bases). The CDR3 loop spans 13 amino acids. CDR1 is SNHLY, CDR2 FYNNEI, per germline. Trimming removed 4 bases from V and 2 bases from J, with 9 bases in between. CDR3: CASSGGQAYEQYF. The CDR3 region has the DNA TGTGCCAGCAGTGGGGGGCAGGCCTACGAGCAGTACTTC.

The chain carries TRBV28 and TRBJ2-6; D is unresolved. Germline CDR1 reads MDHEN; CDR2 reads SYDVKM. The CDR3 runs 14 residues. Between the trimmed V and J ends, which lost 5 bases and 2 bases, there was a span of 7 bases. CDR3 nucleotides: TGTGCCAGCAGTCCTGGGCCTGGGGCCAACGTCCTGACTTTC. Protein: CASSPGPGANVLTF.

This chain links TRBV2 with TRBJ1-5; TRBD1 matches 10 bases. The CDR3 totals 15 residues. The germline V gene encodes CDR1 SNHLY and CDR2 FYNNEI. J lost 6 bases, V lost 6 bases, and 8 bases had no gene match. In nucleotides, the CDR3 is TGTGCCAGCAGGGTTACCGGGACAGGGGTTCAGCCCCAGCATTTT. Translating it yields CASRVTGTGVQPQHF. Full variable domain (remainder filled in from reference TRBV2 and TRBJ1-5): EPEVTQTPSHQVTQMGQEVILRCVPISNHLYFYWYRQILGQKVEFLVSFYNNEISEKSEIFDDQFSVERPDGSNFTLKIRSTKLEDSAMYFCASRVTGTGVQPQHFGDGTRLSIL.